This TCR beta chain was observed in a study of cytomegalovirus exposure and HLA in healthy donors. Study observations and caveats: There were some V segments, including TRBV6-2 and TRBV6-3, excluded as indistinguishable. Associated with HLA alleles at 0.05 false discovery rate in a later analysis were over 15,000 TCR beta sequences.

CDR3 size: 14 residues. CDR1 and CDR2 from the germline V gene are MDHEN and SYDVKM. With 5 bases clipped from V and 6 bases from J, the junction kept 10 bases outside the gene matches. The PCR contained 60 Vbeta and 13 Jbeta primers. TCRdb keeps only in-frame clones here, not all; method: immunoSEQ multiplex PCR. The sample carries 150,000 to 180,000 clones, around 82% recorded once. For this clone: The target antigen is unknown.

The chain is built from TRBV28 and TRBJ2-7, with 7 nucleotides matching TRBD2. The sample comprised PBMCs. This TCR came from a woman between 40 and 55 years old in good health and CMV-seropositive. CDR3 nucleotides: TGTGCCAGCAGTACAGGCGGGAGCTTGGGCGAGCAGTACTTC. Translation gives CASSTGGSLGEQYF.